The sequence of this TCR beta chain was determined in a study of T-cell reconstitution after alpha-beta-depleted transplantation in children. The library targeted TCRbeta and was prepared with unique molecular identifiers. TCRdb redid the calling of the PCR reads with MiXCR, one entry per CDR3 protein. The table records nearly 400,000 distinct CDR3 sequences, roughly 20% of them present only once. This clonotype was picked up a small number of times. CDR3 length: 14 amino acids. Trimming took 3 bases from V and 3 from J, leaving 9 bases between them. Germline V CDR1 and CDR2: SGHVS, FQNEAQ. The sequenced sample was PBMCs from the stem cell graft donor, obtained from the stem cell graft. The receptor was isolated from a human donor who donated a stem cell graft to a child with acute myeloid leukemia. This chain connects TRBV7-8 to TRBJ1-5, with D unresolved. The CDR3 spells CASSFDGFNQPQHF. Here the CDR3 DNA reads TGTGCCAGCAGCTTCGACGGATTCAATCAGCCCCAGCATTTT. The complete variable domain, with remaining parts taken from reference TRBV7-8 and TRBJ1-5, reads GAGVSQSPRYKVAKRGQDVALRCDPISGHVSLFWYQQALGQGPEFLTYFQNEAQLDKSGLPSDRFFAERPEGSVSTLKIQRTQQEDSAVYLCASSFDGFNQPQHFGDGTRLSIL.